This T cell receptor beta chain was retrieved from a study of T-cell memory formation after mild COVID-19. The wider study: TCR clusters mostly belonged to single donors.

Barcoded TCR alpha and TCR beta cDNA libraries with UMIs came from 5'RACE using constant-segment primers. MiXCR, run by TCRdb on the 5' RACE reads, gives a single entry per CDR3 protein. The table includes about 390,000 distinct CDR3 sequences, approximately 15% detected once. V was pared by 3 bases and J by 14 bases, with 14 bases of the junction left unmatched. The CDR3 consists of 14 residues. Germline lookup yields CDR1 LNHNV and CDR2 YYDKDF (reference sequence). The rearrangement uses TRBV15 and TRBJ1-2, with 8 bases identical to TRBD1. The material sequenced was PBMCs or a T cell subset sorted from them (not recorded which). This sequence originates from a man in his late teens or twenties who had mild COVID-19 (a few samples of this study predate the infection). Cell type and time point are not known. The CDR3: CATSSRGQDSFNTF. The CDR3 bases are TGTGCCACCAGCAGTAGGGGACAGGATTCGTTTAATACCTTC. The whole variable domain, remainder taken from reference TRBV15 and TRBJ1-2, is DAMVIQNPRYQVTQFGKPVTLSCSQTLNHNVMYWYQQKSSQAPKLLFHYYDKDFNNEADTPDNFQSRRPNTSFCFLDIRSPGLGDTAMYLCATSSRGQDSFNTFGSGTRLTVV.